The 18 T cell receptor beta chains below all came from one sample that was sequenced in a study of T-cell reconstitution after alpha-beta-depleted transplantation in children. Preparation of the TCRbeta library used unique molecular identifiers. TCRdb analysed the PCR reads with MiXCR anew, one entry per CDR3 protein. The table lists 440,000 or so distinct CDR3 sequences, roughly 44% of them singletons. Source: PBMCs, taken before TCRalphabeta/CD19-depleted stem cell transplant. The receptors shown here come from a girl aged 2 to 10 with aplastic anemia, due to receive a stem cell transplant.

This clonotype was observed a handful of times. The chain uses TRBV7-9 and TRBJ2-7; TRBD2 matches at 7 bases. This CDR3 comprises 13 residues. The V gene end was trimmed by 5 bases and the J gene end by 6 bases; junction bases not matched to a gene: 7. Germline assignment: CDR1 SEHNR and CDR2 FQNEAQ (reference sequence). The CDR3 coding sequence is TGTGCCAGCAGCGCGGGGGTGGCCAGCGAGCAGTACTTC. As protein: CASSAGVASEQYF.

V is TRBV5-4 and J is TRBJ2-3, with D possibly matching TRBD2 (5 bases). V lost 2 bases and J lost 2, with 9 bases in between. The CDR3 is 14 residues long. Germline V gene data show CDR1 as SGHNT and CDR2 as YYREEE (reference sequence). The CDR3 loop is CASSLAEHTDTQYF. The CDR3 DNA reads as TGTGCCAGCAGCTTAGCGGAGCACACAGATACGCAGTATTTT.

The chain combines TRBV19 with TRBJ1-4; TRBD1 aligns across 7 bases. The CDR3 contains 13 residues. The junction had 5 bases not matched to a gene; V was cut back by 3 bases and J by 10 bases. Germline values: CDR1 LNHDA, CDR2 SQIVND (reference sequence). The DNA of the CDR3 is TGTGCCAGTAGTATCCGACAGGGTGGAAAACTGTTTTTT. Translating gives CASSIRQGGKLFF.

The chain combines TRBV25-1 with TRBJ2-5; no reliable D call. The germline V gene has CDR1 MGHDK and CDR2 SYGVNS. The V gene lost 5 bases and the J gene lost 5 bases, with 15 bases spanning the gap. This CDR3 is built from 14 residues. CDR3 loop: CASSPPRSGETQYF. The DNA of the CDR3 is TGTGCCAGCAGTCCACCCCGTTCCGGGGAGACCCAGTACTTC.

V is TRBV7-2 and J is TRBJ1-3; D is unresolved. Germline V lookup: CDR1 SGHTA, CDR2 FQGNSA. Trimming cost V 1 base and J 4 bases, with 8 bases left between them. CDR3 length: 14 residues. The CDR3 nucleotides read TGTGCCAGCAGCTTAGGTTCCACCGGAAACACCATATATTTT. This gives the protein CASSLGSTGNTIYF.

The CDR3 coding sequence is TGCAGTGCTAGACGGACTAGCGGTTACACAGATACGCAGTATTTT. Its protein product is CSARRTSGYTDTQYF. The rearrangement joins TRBV20-1 to TRBJ2-3, with 10 positions matching TRBD2. The CDR3 extends over 15 amino acids. V dropped 2 bases and J dropped 2; count of bases not matched to a gene: 4. Germline V lookup: CDR1 DFQATT, CDR2 SNEGSKA (reference sequence).

In its sample, this clonotype was seen a few times. The chain couples TRBV27 to TRBJ2-1, with 8 nucleotides matching TRBD1. From germline, CDR1 is MNHEY and CDR2 SMNVEV (reference sequence). The CDR3 loop spans 15 amino acids. V lost 8 bases and J lost 5; bases outside the gene matches: 11. The CDR3 here is CASASQGAQDNEQFF. The CDR3 DNA sequence: TGTGCCAGCGCCTCCCAGGGGGCTCAGGACAATGAGCAGTTCTTC.

This chain connects TRBV20-1 to TRBJ2-1, with TRBD2 identical over 9 bases. V gave up 0 bases and J gave up 10 bases; unmatched junction bases: 10. The CDR3 runs to 15 residues. Germline V gene sequence: CDR1 DFQATT, CDR2 SNEGSKA (reference sequence). The DNA for the CDR3 is TGCAGTGCTAGAGATCAGCCCGTAGCGGGGGACGAGCAGTTCTTC. Amino acid sequence: CSARDQPVAGDEQFF.

This sequence joins TRBV20-1 and TRBJ2-1; D is possibly TRBD2 (5 bases). Trimming left V 0 bases short and J 6 bases short, with 9 bases between. The CDR3 extends over 13 amino acids. Germline V gene lookup returns CDR1 DFQATT and CDR2 SNEGSKA (reference sequence). CDR3 nucleotide sequence: TGCAGTGCTAGAGATACCCGGGGCAATGAGCAGTTCTTC. Its translation is CSARDTRGNEQFF.

This clonotype was counted once. The rearrangement joins TRBV5-1 to TRBJ2-5; 10 bases are shared with TRBD2. The CDR3 is 14 amino acids. The germline CDR1 and CDR2 sequences are SGHRS and YFSETQ. V lost 2 bases, J lost 5 bases, and 3 bases stayed unmatched. CDR3 residues: CASSLGLAAETQYF. The DNA for the CDR3 is TGCGCCAGCAGCTTAGGACTAGCGGCTGAGACCCAGTACTTC.

A few counts support this clonotype. The chain combines TRBV5-1 with TRBJ2-7, with 11 bases matching TRBD1. Per the germline V gene, CDR1 is SGHRS and CDR2 is YFSETQ. The CDR3 is 14 residues long. V gave up 2 bases and J gave up 6 bases; unmatched junction bases: 4. The CDR3: CASSLTGTGGEQYF. In DNA form, the CDR3 reads TGCGCCAGCAGCTTAACCGGGACAGGGGGCGAGCAGTACTTC.

This clonotype was seen more than once but under ten times. The V gene is TRBV30, the J gene TRBJ2-5, with 12 bases aligning to TRBD1. The CDR3 has 14 amino acids. The germline gives CDR1 GTSNPN, CDR2 SVGIG (reference sequence). Trimming took 5 bases from V and 5 from J; bases not matched to a gene: 6. The CDR3 region is CAWGTGGLGETQYF. The CDR3 DNA is TGTGCCTGGGGGACAGGGGGCCTGGGGGAGACCCAGTACTTC. The entire variable domain, with the rest obtained from reference TRBV30 and TRBJ2-5, is as follows: SQTIHQWPATLVQPVGSPLSLECTVEGTSNPNLYWYRQAAGRGLQLLFYSVGIGQISSEVPQNLSASRPQDRQFILSSKKLLLSDSGFYLCAWGTGGLGETQYFGPGTRLLVL.

This clonotype appeared many times. This chain links TRBV12-3 or TRBV12-4 with TRBJ2-5; perhaps TRBD1 as D (5 bases). V was trimmed by 0 bases and J by 5 bases, leaving 13 bases between them. The CDR3 spans 15 residues. The CDR3 protein is CASSLAGSGMETQYF. CDR3 coding DNA: TGTGCCAGCAGTTTAGCAGGTTCAGGGATGGAGACCCAGTACTTC.

The V call is TRBV7-2, the J call TRBJ2-1; no reliable D call. The V gene lost 3 bases and the J gene lost 10 bases, with 4 bases spanning the gap. Germline CDR1 and CDR2: SGHTA and FQGNSA. The CDR3 spans 10 residues. The CDR3 nucleotides are TGTGCCAGCAGCTTCCCCGAGCAGTTCTTC. Translation: CASSFPEQFF.

This clonotype was counted between two and nine times. The chain combines TRBV5-1 with TRBJ2-7; TRBD1 aligns across 7 bases. The CDR3 contains 16 residues. V shed 0 bases and J 7 bases; nucleotides not matched to a gene: 13. Germline CDR1 SGHRS, CDR2 YFSETQ. This CDR3 is CASSLGTTGDLREQYF. The CDR3 region has the DNA TGCGCCAGCAGCTTGGGGACAACAGGGGATTTGAGGGAGCAGTACTTC.

This clonotype was picked up a small number of times. The rearrangement joins TRBV4-3 to TRBJ2-3; no definite D call. Trimming pared 5 bases from V and 2 bases from J, leaving 11 bases between. The CDR3 runs 14 residues. Germline CDR1 is LGHNA and CDR2 is YSLEER. The CDR3 DNA reads as TGCGCCAGCAGCAGGGCACCTACCACAGATACGCAGTATTTT. Translation gives CASSRAPTTDTQYF.

This clonotype has just a few counts. The chain uses TRBV5-1 and TRBJ2-3, with 7 nucleotides matching TRBD1. CDR1 is SGHRS and CDR2 is YFSETQ in the germline V gene. The V gene end was trimmed by 4 bases and the J gene end by 2 bases; junction bases not matched to a gene: 7. This CDR3 contains 15 residues. The CDR3 reads CASSPGDRYTDTQYF. The CDR3 DNA reads as TGCGCCAGCAGCCCAGGGGACAGATACACAGATACGCAGTATTTT.

This clonotype was counted between two and nine times. This chain uses TRBV30 with TRBJ1-1; no firm D call. CDR1 is GTSNPN and CDR2 is SVGIG in the germline V gene (reference sequence). V gave up 0 bases and J gave up 1 base, with 6 bases separating them. The CDR3 extends over 13 amino acids. CDR3 region: CAWSVFGNTEAFF. As DNA, the CDR3 is TGTGCCTGGAGTGTATTCGGGAACACTGAAGCTTTCTTT.